The 3 T cell receptor beta chains listed next were all sequenced from one sample in a study of shared clonotypes between healthy human individuals. Assay: immunoSEQ multiplex PCR; the TCRdb copy retains only in-frame clones and omits some. Of around 1.9 million clones in the sample, around 93% were seen once. CD45RO-negative, CCR7-positively selected cells formed the naive CD8 fraction, excluding terminally differentiated effector memory CD45RA+ cells. The sample comprised naive CD8+ T cells from PBMCs. The receptors were gathered from a man between 18 and 35 years old in good health. Some clones in this sample may be carry-over from other donors' samples.

The chain has TRBV5-1 and TRBJ2-3; 8 bases map to TRBD1. CDR1 is SGHRS and CDR2 is YFSETQ in the germline V gene. The CDR3 consists of 16 residues. V lost 0 bases and J lost 4; bases outside the gene matches: 7. The CDR3 spells CASSLVPGGKADTQYF. The DNA of the CDR3 is TGCGCCAGCAGCTTGGTCCCAGGGGGCAAGGCAGATACGCAGTATTTT.

Regarding this clone: Other DNA sequences of this sample code for an identical CDR3. CDR3 in DNA: TGTGCCAGCAGCGGGACAGACCAAGAGACCCAGTACTTC. Its translation is CASSGTDQETQYF. V gene TRBV6-5 combines with J gene TRBJ2-5; 7 bases fit TRBD1. CDR1 and CDR2 (germline): MNHEY, SVGAGI. V trimming: 6 bases; J trimming: 0 bases; junction bases outside the gene matches: 1. CDR3 length: 13 residues.

V gene TRBV27 combines with J gene TRBJ2-2; perhaps TRBD2 as D (6 bases). Trimming removed 5 bases from V and 5 bases from J, with 12 bases in between. Germline V lookup: CDR1 MNHEY, CDR2 SMNVEV (reference sequence). This CDR3 has 14 residues. The CDR3 region is CASSQSGRTGELFF. CDR3 sequence (DNA): TGTGCCAGCAGTCAGTCAGGGAGGACCGGGGAGCTGTTTTTT.